One sample yielded the 6 T cell receptor beta chains listed below, sequenced in a study of early T cells in non-severe SARS-CoV-2 infection (dated by TCRdb to the early 2020s). Libraries were prepared through 5' RACE. Sequencer: NextSeq 500. TCRdb reanalyzed the raw reads on its own, using fastp at Q25 for trimming and MiXCR for clone calling, and kept in-frame beta chains. Under each unique CDR3 protein, matching rows form one entry showing the most common genes and DNA. In this sample the table shows tens of thousands of distinct CDR3 sequences, roughly 15% of which occur a single time. The biggest ten clones account for 4.1% of the sample. Here the sequenced sample was whole blood, taken at baseline. These receptors were obtained from an adult who was a healthcare worker with PCR-confirmed SARS-CoV-2 infection or an uninfected control (not recorded which).

This clonotype was counted ten times or more. This chain links TRBV12-3 or TRBV12-4 with TRBJ2-7; 11 nucleotides line up with TRBD2. Losses at the gene ends were 8 bases for V and 6 bases for J; bases not matched to a gene: 6. The CDR3 loop spans 13 amino acids. The CDR3 loop reads CASSPLAGVEQYF. In nucleotides, the CDR3 is TGTGCCAGCTCTCCACTAGCGGGAGTCGAGCAGTACTTC.

This clonotype has more than one count but fewer than ten. The rearrangement joins TRBV6-2 or TRBV6-3 to TRBJ2-7; maybe TRBD1 (6 bases). V lost 0 bases and J lost 3, with 12 bases in between. Germline-derived CDR1 and CDR2 are MNHEY and SVGEGT. CDR3 length: 15 amino acids. CDR3 in amino acids: CASSYSQGSFYEQYF. The CDR3 DNA reads as TGTGCCAGCAGTTACTCGCAGGGGTCCTTCTACGAGCAGTACTTC.

This clonotype showed up many times. The chain links TRBV5-1 to TRBJ2-7; unclear D gene. Trimming took off 3 bases at V and 4 bases at J, with 11 bases between the two ends. Per the germline V gene, CDR1 is SGHRS and CDR2 is YFSETQ. The CDR3 consists of 13 residues. The CDR3 sequence: CASSSVAGYEQYF. DNA of the CDR3: TGCGCCAGCAGCTCGGTAGCCGGATACGAGCAGTACTTC.

This clonotype was seen more than once but under ten times. The chain combines TRBV5-1 with TRBJ2-7, with D possibly being TRBD2 (5 bases). CDR1 and CDR2 (germline): SGHRS, YFSETQ. Trimming removed 0 bases from V and 3 bases from J, with 10 bases in between. CDR3 length equals 14 residues. This CDR3 reads CASSLGTGNYEQYF. CDR3 DNA: TGCGCCAGCAGCTTGGGGACTGGGAACTACGAGCAGTACTTC.

The chain recombines TRBV27 with TRBJ2-3; maybe TRBD2 (5 bases). Per germline, CDR1 MNHEY and CDR2 SMNVEV (reference sequence). This CDR3 spans 15 amino acids. Trimming removed 5 bases at V and 4 bases at J, with 16 bases between. CDR3 loop: CASSPLGNGPDTQYF. The CDR3, as DNA: TGTGCCAGCAGTCCCCTCGGGAATGGTCCAGATACGCAGTATTTT.

This clonotype was detected a few times. This chain links TRBV18 with TRBJ2-7; D not resolved. Germline-derived CDR1 and CDR2 are KGHSH and LQKENI. This CDR3 is built from 16 residues. Trimming took off 4 bases at V and 0 bases at J, with 16 bases between the two ends. CDR3 loop: CASSRLSTASSYEQYF. DNA for the CDR3: TGTGCCAGCTCACGCCTCTCTACGGCGAGCTCCTACGAGCAGTACTTC.